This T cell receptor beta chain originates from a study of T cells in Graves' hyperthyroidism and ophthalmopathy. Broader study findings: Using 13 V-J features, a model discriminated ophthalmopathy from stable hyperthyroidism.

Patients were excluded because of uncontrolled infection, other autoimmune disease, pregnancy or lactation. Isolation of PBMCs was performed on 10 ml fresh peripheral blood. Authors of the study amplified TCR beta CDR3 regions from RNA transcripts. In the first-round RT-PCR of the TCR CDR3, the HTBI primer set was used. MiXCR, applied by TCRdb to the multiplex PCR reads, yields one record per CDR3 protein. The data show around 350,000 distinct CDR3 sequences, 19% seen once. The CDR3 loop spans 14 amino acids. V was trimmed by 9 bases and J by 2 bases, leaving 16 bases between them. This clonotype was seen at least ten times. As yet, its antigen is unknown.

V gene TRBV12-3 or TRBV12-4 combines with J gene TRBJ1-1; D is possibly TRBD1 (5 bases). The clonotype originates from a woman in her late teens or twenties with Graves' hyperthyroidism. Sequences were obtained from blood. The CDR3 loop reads CASTIKDTNTEAFF. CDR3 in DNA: TGTGCCAGTACGATAAAGGACACCAACACTGAAGCTTTCTTT.